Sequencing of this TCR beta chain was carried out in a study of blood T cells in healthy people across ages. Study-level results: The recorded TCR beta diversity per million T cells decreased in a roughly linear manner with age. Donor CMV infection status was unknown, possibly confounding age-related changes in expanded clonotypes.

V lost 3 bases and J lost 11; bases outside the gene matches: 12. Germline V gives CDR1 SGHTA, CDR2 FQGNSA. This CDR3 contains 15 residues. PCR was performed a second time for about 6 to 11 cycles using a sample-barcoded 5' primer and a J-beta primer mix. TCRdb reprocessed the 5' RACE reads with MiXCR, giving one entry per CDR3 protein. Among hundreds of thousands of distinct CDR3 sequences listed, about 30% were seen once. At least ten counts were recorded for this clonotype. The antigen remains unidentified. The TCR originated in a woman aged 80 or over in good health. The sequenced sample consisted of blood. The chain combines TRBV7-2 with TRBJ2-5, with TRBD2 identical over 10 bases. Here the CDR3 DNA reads TGTGCCAGCAGCTTCATGGGACTAGCGTCGGAGGGGCAGTACTTC. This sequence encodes CASSFMGLASEGQYF.